The subject of this entry is one T cell receptor beta chain. The record originates from a study of response to subunit inactivated influenza vaccine. Germline assignment: CDR1 SEHNR and CDR2 FQNEAQ (reference sequence). CDR3 length: 16 residues. Trimming stripped 5 bases from V and 0 bases from J, with 16 bases between. TCRdb independently ran MiXCR on the RT-PCR reads; one entry per CDR3 protein. This table has about 830,000 distinct CDR3 sequences, about 18% appearing once. V gene TRBV7-9 combines with J gene TRBJ1-1; a possible D gene is TRBD1 (6 bases). The sequence was obtained from a man between 45 and 60 years old who received an inactivated influenza vaccine. This specimen was PBMCs from blood, taken approximately 5 days after vaccination. CDR3 in DNA: TGTGCCAGCAGCACTCGAGGGGGGATAATGAACACTGAAGCTTTCTTT. Its protein is CASSTRGGIMNTEAFF. The complete variable domain, with remaining parts taken from reference TRBV7-9 and TRBJ1-1, reads DTGVSQNPRHKITKRGQNVTFRCDPISEHNRLYWYRQTLGQGPEFLTYFQNEAQLEKSRLLSDRFSAERPKGSFSTLEIQRTEQGDSAMYLCASSTRGGIMNTEAFFGQGTRLTVV.